The next 16 T cell receptor beta chains were all read from a single sample in a study of immune evolution from preneoplasia to lung adenocarcinoma. TCRdb's table, derived via immunoSEQ multiplex PCR, lists solely in-frame clones and lacks some. This table holds approximately 4,000 clones, roughly 80% found once. The sequenced sample was FFPE adjacent normal lung tissue. These receptors were collected from a person aged 70 to 85 with lung adenocarcinoma.

This clone was picked up one time. V gene TRBV28 combines with J gene TRBJ2-7, with TRBD1 matching 10 bases. CDR3 length: 15 amino acids. CDR1 and CDR2 from the germline V gene are MDHEN and SYDVKM. With 6 bases clipped from V and 4 bases from J, the junction kept 9 bases outside the gene matches. CDR3 sequence reads: CASSGTGAVTYEQYF. As DNA, the CDR3 is TGTGCCAGCAGCGGGACAGGGGCCGTGACTTACGAGCAGTACTTC.

The genes are TRBV11-3 and TRBJ2-7; D is ambiguous. CDR3 length: 15 residues. Germline CDR1 and CDR2: SGHNT and YENEEA. Trimming took off 1 base at V and 3 bases at J, with 13 bases between the two ends. The CDR3 DNA reads as TGTGCCAGCAGCTTAGCTCTAGGCTCAAACTACGAGCAGTACTTC. Translation gives CASSLALGSNYEQYF.

This chain uses TRBV7-2 with TRBJ2-7, with D tentatively TRBD2 (5 bases). This CDR3 is 14 amino acids long. V lost 0 bases and J lost 1, with 7 bases in between. In germline, CDR1 is SGHTA, CDR2 FQGNSA. CDR3 loop: CASSLAEGSYEQYF. The CDR3 DNA is TGTGCCAGCAGCTTAGCCGAGGGTTCCTACGAGCAGTACTTC.

The chain has TRBV5-6 and TRBJ2-1; D is undetermined. The CDR3 is 15 residues long. Germline assignment: CDR1 SGHDT and CDR2 YYEEEE. V lost 4 bases and J 0 bases, leaving 11 bases between the germline ends. The CDR3 is CASSPISSSYNEQFF. In DNA, the CDR3 is TGTGCCAGCAGCCCTATATCGAGCTCCTACAATGAGCAGTTCTTC.

The chain carries TRBV29-1 and TRBJ2-2; D is undetermined. CDR3 length: 15 amino acids. The ends were cut back, 6 bases at V and 4 bases at J, with 18 bases in the middle. Germline V CDR1 and CDR2: SQVTM, ANQGSEA. The CDR3 here is CSVERAGGITGELFF. CDR3 DNA sequence: TGCAGCGTAGAGAGAGCAGGTGGGATCACCGGGGAGCTGTTTTTT.

This chain links TRBV4-2 with TRBJ2-6, with D perhaps TRBD2 (6 bases). V lost 5 bases, J lost 4 bases, and 9 bases lay in between. This CDR3 has 14 amino acids. From germline, CDR1 is LGHNA and CDR2 YNFKEQ. The CDR3 sequence is CASSSGEGANVLTF. CDR3 in DNA: TGTGCCAGCAGCTCGGGGGAAGGGGCCAACGTCCTGACTTTC.

The rearrangement links TRBV28 to TRBJ1-4; D ambiguous. Germline V gene sequence: CDR1 MDHEN, CDR2 SYDVKM. V lost 3 bases and J lost 7, with 9 bases in between. This CDR3 is built from 13 residues. The CDR3 nucleotides are TGTGCCAGCAGTTTCCGTATAAGTGAAAAACTGTTTTTT. It translates to CASSFRISEKLFF.

The rearrangement joins TRBV9 to TRBJ2-3, with D tentatively TRBD2 (5 bases). The CDR3 is made up of 14 amino acids. Trimming stripped 3 bases from V and 6 bases from J, with 14 bases between. In germline, CDR1 is SGDLS, CDR2 YYNGEE. As DNA, the CDR3 is TGTGCCAGCAGCGACCTCGGCCGCGGGGATACGCAGTATTTT. Its translation: CASSDLGRGDTQYF.

This clone has a single count. The V call is TRBV15, the J call TRBJ2-2; D remains unclear. Germline CDR1 reads LNHNV; CDR2 reads YYDKDF (reference sequence). The CDR3 has 15 amino acids. With 1 base removed from V and 3 bases from J, the gap between germline ends came to 9 bases. CDR3: CATSRVQDHTGELFF. The CDR3 DNA sequence: TGTGCCACCAGCAGAGTCCAGGATCACACCGGGGAGCTGTTTTTT. Full variable domain (remainder filled in from reference TRBV15 and TRBJ2-2): DAMVIQNPRYQVTQFGKPVTLSCSQTLNHNVMYWYQQKSSQAPKLLFHYYDKDFNNEADTPDNFQSRRPNTSFCFLDIRSPGLGDTAMYLCATSRVQDHTGELFFGEGSRLTVL.

The V call is TRBV10-2, the J call TRBJ2-3; the D gene could be TRBD1 or TRBD2 (5 bases each). Germline V CDR1 and CDR2: WSHSY, SAAADI. V gave up 4 bases and J gave up 4 bases, with 6 bases separating them. This CDR3 is 12 amino acids long. CDR3 coding DNA: TGCGCCAGCAGTGTGGGGGCAGATACGCAGTATTTT. The encoded protein is CASSVGADTQYF.

The chain combines TRBV5-1 with TRBJ2-7; TRBD1 aligns across 11 bases. In germline, CDR1 is SGHRS, CDR2 YFSETQ. This CDR3 is 17 amino acids long. V was clipped by 4 bases and J by 3 bases; unmatched bases: 12. CDR3 DNA sequence: TGCGCCAGCAGCCCCACCGCCGGACAGGGGGCGCACTACGAGCAGTACTTC. As protein: CASSPTAGQGAHYEQYF.

The CDR3 DNA reads TGTGCCAGCATCCTCCGCAGGGGCCACAATGAGCAGTTCTTC. This sequence encodes CASILRRGHNEQFF. The chain combines TRBV7-2 with TRBJ2-1; TRBD1 might be the D (6 bases). Germline V CDR1 and CDR2: SGHTA, FQGNSA. Trimming pared 7 bases from V and 5 bases from J, leaving 15 bases between. The CDR3 covers 14 residues. Full variable domain (remainder filled in from reference TRBV7-2 and TRBJ2-1): GAGVSQSPSNKVTEKGKDVELRCDPISGHTALYWYRQSLGQGLEFLIYFQGNSAPDKSGLPSDRFSAERTGGSVSTLTIQRTQQEDSAVYLCASILRRGHNEQFFGPGTRLTVL.

This rearrangement joins TRBV6-6 to TRBJ1-2, with 7 bases lining up with TRBD1. Trimming at V came to 4 bases and at J to 6 bases, leaving 5 bases not matched to a gene. The CDR3 contains 13 residues. From germline, CDR1 is MNHNY and CDR2 SVGAGI (reference sequence). As DNA, the CDR3 is TGTGCCAGCAGTTTTACAGGGGAGAATGGCTACACCTTC. It codes for CASSFTGENGYTF.

This clone is a singleton in its sample. Likely a read error: the CDR3 ends without its conserved phenylalanine or tryptophan. It is unclear where the CDR3 begins or ends on the DNA, so no DNA is shown, and the CDR3 is as TCRdb lists it. V usage is TRBV7-9 and J usage is TRBJ2-7; the DNA was not used to check the table's D call, TRBD2. The germline gives CDR1 SEHNR, CDR2 FQNEAQ (reference sequence). The CDR3 comprises 11 residues, both ends counted. The CDR3 protein is CASSNNYEQCL.

The genes are TRBV5-4 and TRBJ2-1, with TRBD2 identical over 7 bases. Germline V gene sequence: CDR1 SGHNT, CDR2 YYREEE (reference sequence). The trim removed 3 bases at V and 2 bases at J, leaving 5 bases unmatched. This CDR3 is 15 amino acids long. CDR3 DNA sequence: TGTGCCAGCAGCTACTCTAGCGGCCCCTACAATGAGCAGTTCTTC. It is translated as CASSYSSGPYNEQFF. The whole variable domain, filled in from reference TRBV5-4 and TRBJ2-1, reads ETGVTQSPTHLIKTRGQQVTLRCSSQSGHNTVSWYQQALGQGPQFIFQYYREEENGRGNFPPRFSGLQFPNYSSELNVNALELDDSALYLCASSYSSGPYNEQFFGPGTRLTVL.

The chain employs TRBV6-5 and TRBJ2-1; 10 positions match TRBD1. The CDR3 is made up of 14 amino acids. Looked up from germline, CDR1 is MNHEY and CDR2 is SVGAGI. Trimming cost V 2 bases and J 8 bases; bases outside gene matches: 3. The CDR3 DNA is TGTGCCAGCAGTTACAGGGACAGGGGCGATGAGCAGTTCTTC. This gives the protein CASSYRDRGDEQFF.